The T cell receptor beta chain described here comes from a study of chemoradiotherapy in HPV16-positive cancers. Per the germline V gene, CDR1 is MDHEN and CDR2 is SYDVKM. The CDR3 is made up of 17 amino acids. V shed 8 bases, J shed 0 bases, and the junction held 12 bases outside the gene matches. Assay: immunoSEQ multiplex PCR; the TCRdb copy retains only in-frame clones and omits some. The profile shows 12,000 or so clones, around 82% of them singletons. Sampling took place from a patient who underwent chemoradiotherapy. This TCR was recovered from a human donor with HPV-associated anogenital cancer. This rearrangement joins TRBV28 to TRBJ2-7, with 11 bases that match TRBD2. The CDR3, as DNA: TGTGCCAGCCGATCTCTAGCGGGGGGCTTGCCCTCCTACGAGCAGTACTTC. Encoded protein: CASRSLAGGLPSYEQYF.